Sequencing of this T cell receptor (beta chain) was carried out in a study of PD-1 blockade in classical Hodgkin lymphoma. Study-level results: Baseline TCR diversity was reportedly lower in newly diagnosed patients than healthy donors. Whoever responded completely had baseline diversity much like that seen in newly diagnosed patients. CD4+ TCR diversity rose significantly by C4D1, and CD8+ TCR diversity did not.

The V gene's germline CDR1 is WNHNN and CDR2 SYGVQD (reference sequence). The CDR3 runs 12 residues. Trimming shortened V by 5 bases and J by 4 bases, and 5 bases separated the two germline ends. Time point denoted: cycle 4 day 1 (C4D1), after less than seven weeks of nivolumab. Brentuximab vedotin exposure varied, and every patient relapsed after autologous stem cell transplantation. Best responses were complete response, partial response or progressive disease. Measured with immunoSEQ multiplex PCR; TCRdb has only the in-frame clones, and not every one. The sample yields 75,000 to 100,000 clones, about 93% seen once. This clone occurred once. The target antigen is unknown.

Sample: peripheral blood mononuclear cells (PBMCs), taken before the fourth cycle of nivolumab. The rearrangement links TRBV10-1 to TRBJ2-2; no clear D gene. The clonotype comes from a human donor with classical Hodgkin lymphoma. CDR3 sequence: CASSPGTGELFF. The CDR3, as DNA: TGCGCCAGCAGTCCGGGCACCGGGGAGCTGTTTTTT.